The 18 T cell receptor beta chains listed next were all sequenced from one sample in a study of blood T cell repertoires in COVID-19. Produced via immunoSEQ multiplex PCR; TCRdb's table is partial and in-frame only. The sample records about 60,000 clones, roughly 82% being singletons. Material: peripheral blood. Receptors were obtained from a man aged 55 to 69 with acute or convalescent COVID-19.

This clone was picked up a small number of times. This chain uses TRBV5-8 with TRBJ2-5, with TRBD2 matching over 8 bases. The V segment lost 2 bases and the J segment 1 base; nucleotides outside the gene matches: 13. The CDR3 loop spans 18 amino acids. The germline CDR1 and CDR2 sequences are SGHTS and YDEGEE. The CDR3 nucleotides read TGTGCCAGCAGCTTTTTACCCGGCGGGGGGCATGGCCAAGAGACCCAGTACTTC. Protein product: CASSFLPGGGHGQETQYF.

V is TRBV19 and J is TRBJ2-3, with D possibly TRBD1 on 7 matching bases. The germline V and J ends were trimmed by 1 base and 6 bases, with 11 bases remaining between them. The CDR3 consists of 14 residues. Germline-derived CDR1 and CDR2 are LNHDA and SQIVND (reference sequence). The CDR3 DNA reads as TGTGCCAGTAGTATAGCGGCAGGGGGGGATACGCAGTATTTT. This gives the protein CASSIAAGGDTQYF.

The CDR3 spells CASSHPGGSQETQYF. DNA of the CDR3: TGTGCCAGCAGCCACCCTGGGGGGTCCCAAGAGACCCAGTACTTC. This rearrangement joins TRBV3-1 (or the pseudogene TRBV3-2) to TRBJ2-5; a possible D gene is TRBD2 (6 bases). Trimming cost V 3 bases and J 1 base, with 12 bases left between them. There are 15 residues in the CDR3. Germline V lookup: CDR1 LGHDT, CDR2 YNNKEL (reference sequence).

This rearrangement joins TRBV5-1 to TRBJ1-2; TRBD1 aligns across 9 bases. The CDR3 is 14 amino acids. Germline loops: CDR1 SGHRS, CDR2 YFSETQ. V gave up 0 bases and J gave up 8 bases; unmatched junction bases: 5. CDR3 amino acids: CASSLVQGAAGYTF. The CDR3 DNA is TGCGCCAGCAGCTTGGTACAGGGGGCCGCGGGCTACACCTTC.

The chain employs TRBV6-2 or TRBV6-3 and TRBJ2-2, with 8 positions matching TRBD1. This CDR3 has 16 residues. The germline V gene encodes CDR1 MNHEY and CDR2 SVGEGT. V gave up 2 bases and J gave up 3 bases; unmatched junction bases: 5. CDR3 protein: CASSYPQGADTGELFF. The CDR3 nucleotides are TGTGCCAGCAGTTACCCGCAGGGGGCGGACACCGGGGAGCTGTTTTTT.

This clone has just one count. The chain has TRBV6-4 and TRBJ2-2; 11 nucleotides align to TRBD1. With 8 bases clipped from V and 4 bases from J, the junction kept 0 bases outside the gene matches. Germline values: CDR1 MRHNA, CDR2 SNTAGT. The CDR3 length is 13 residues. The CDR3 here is CASGTGGTGELFF. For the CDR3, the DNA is TGTGCCAGCGGGACAGGGGGCACCGGGGAGCTGTTTTTT.

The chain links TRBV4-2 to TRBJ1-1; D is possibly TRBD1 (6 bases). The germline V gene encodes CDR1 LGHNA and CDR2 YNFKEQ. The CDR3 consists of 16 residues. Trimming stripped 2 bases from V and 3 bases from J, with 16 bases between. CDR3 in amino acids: CASSQRGFRVDTEAFF. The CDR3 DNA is TGTGCCAGCAGCCAAAGGGGGTTTAGAGTGGACACTGAAGCTTTCTTT.

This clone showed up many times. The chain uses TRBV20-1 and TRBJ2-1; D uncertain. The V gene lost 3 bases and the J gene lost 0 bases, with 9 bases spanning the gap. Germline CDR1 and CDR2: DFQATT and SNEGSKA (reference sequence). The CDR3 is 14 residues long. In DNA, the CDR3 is TGCAGTGCTAGTGGTCCGAGCTCCTACAATGAGCAGTTCTTC. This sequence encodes CSASGPSSYNEQFF.

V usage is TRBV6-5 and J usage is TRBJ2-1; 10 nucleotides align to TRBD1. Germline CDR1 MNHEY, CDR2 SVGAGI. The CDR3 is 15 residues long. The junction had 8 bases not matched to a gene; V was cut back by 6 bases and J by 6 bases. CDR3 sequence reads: CASSQGTGVINEQFF. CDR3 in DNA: TGTGCCAGCAGCCAGGGGACAGGGGTAATCAATGAGCAGTTCTTC.

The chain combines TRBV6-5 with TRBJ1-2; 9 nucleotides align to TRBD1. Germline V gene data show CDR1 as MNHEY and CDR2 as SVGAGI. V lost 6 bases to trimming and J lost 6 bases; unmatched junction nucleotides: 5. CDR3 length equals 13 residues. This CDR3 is CASRGTGLDGYTF. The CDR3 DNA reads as TGTGCCAGCAGAGGGACAGGGCTCGATGGCTACACCTTC.

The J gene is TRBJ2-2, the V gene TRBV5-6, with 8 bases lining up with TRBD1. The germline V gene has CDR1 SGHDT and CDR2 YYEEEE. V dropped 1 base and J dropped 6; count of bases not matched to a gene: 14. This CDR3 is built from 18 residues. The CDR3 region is CASSLFLDGDRFAGELFF. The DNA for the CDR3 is TGTGCCAGCAGCTTGTTTTTAGACGGGGACAGGTTTGCCGGGGAGCTGTTTTTT. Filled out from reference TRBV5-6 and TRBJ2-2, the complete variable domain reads DAGVTQSPTHLIKTRGQQVTLRCSPKSGHDTVSWYQQALGQGPQFIFQYYEEEERQRGNFPDRFSGHQFPNYSSELNVNALLLGDSALYLCASSLFLDGDRFAGELFFGEGSRLTVL.

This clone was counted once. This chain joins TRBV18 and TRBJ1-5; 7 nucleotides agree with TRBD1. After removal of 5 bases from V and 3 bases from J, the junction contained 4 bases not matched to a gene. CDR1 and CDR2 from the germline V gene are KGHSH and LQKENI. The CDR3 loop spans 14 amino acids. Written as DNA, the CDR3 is TGTGCCAGCTCAAAGGGACAGTACAATCAGCCCCAGCATTTT. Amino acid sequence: CASSKGQYNQPQHF. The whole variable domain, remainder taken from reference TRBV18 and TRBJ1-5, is NAGVMQNPRHLVRRRGQEARLRCSPMKGHSHVYWYRQLPEEGLKFMVYLQKENIIDESGMPKERFSAEFPKEGPSILRIQQVVRGDSAAYFCASSKGQYNQPQHFGDGTRLSIL.

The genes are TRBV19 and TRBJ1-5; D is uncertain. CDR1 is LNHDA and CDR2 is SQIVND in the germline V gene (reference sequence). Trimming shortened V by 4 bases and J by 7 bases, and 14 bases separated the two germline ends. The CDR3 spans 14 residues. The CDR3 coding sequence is TGTGCCAGTAGTACCGGTTCCGGCGGGCAGCCCCAGCATTTT. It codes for CASSTGSGGQPQHF.

Here the CDR3 DNA reads TGTGCCAGCTCCGCACCACAGGGGGCACCTGGAAACACCATATATTTT. This gives the protein CASSAPQGAPGNTIYF. The rearrangement uses TRBV18 and TRBJ1-3; 9 bases match TRBD1. The V gene's germline CDR1 is KGHSH and CDR2 LQKENI. This CDR3 spans 16 amino acids. Unmatched junction bases numbered 8, after V lost 6 bases and J lost 2 bases.

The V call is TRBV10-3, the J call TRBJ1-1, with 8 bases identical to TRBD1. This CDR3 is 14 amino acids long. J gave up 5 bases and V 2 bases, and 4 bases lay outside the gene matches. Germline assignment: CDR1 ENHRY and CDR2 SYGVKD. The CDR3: CAISEGQGKTEAFF. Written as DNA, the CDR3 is TGTGCCATCAGTGAGGGACAGGGAAAGACTGAAGCTTTCTTT.

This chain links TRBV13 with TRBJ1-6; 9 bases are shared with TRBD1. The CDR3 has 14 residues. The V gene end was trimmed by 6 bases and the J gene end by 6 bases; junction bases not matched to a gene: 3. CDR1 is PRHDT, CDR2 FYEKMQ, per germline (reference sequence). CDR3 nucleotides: TGTGCCAGCAGACCGACAGGGGGTAATTCACCCCTCCACTTT. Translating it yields CASRPTGGNSPLHF.

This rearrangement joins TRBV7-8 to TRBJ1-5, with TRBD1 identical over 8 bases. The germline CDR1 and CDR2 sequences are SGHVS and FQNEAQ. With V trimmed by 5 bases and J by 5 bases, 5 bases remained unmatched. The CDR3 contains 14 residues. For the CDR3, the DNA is TGTGCCAGCAGCCCTAACAGGGGGGATCAGCCCCAGCATTTT. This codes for CASSPNRGDQPQHF.

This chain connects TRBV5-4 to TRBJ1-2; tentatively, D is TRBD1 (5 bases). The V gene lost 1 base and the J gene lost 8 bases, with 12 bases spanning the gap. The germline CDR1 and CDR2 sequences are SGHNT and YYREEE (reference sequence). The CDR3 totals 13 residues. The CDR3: CASSLRGDGGYTF. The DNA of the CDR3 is TGTGCCAGCAGCTTGAGGGGTGATGGCGGCTACACCTTC.